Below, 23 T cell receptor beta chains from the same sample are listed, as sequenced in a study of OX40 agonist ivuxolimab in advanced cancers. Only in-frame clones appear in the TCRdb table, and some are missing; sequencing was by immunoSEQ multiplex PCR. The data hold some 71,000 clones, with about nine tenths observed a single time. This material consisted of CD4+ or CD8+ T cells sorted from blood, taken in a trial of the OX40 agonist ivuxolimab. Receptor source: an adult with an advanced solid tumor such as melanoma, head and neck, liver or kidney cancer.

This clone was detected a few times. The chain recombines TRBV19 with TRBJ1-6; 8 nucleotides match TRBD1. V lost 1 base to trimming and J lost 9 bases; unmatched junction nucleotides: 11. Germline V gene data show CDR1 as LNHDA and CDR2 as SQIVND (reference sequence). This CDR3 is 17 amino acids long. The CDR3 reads CASSIAGGGTGGSPLHF. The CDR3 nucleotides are TGTGCCAGTAGTATAGCAGGCGGTGGAACAGGGGGTTCACCCCTCCACTTT. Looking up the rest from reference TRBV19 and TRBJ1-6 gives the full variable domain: DGGITQSPKYLFRKEGQNVTLSCEQNLNHDAMYWYRQDPGQGLRLIYYSQIVNDFQKGDIAEGYSVSREKKESFPLTVTSAQKNPTAFYLCASSIAGGGTGGSPLHFGNGTRLTVT.

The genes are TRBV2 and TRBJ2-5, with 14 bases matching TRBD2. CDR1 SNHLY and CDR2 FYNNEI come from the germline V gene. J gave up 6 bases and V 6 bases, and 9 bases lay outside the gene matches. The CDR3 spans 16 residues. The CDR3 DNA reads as TGTGCCAGCAGATTGGGACTAGCGGGGGCCAGGAAGACCCAGTACTTC. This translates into CASRLGLAGARKTQYF.

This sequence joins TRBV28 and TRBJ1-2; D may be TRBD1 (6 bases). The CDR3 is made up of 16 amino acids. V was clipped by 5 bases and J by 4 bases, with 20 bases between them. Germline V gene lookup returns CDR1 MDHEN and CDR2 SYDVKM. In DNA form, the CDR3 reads TGTGCCAGCAGTACCGGTCGACAGTCCAGGGGCTATGGCTACACCTTC. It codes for CASSTGRQSRGYGYTF.

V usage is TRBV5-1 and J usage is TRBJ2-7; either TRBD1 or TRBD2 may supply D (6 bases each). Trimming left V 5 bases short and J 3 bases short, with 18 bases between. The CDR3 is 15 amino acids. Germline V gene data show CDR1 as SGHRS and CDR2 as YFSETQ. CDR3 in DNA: TGCGCCAGCAGGCCAGCCCCGGGGGCTATCTACGAGCAGTACTTC. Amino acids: CASRPAPGAIYEQYF.

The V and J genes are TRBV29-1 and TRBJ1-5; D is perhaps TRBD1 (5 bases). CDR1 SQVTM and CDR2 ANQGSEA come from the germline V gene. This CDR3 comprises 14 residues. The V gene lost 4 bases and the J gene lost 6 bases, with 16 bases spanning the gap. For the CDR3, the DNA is TGCAGCGTTGCGGTCGGAACAGGTAGTCAGCCCCAGCATTTT. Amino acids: CSVAVGTGSQPQHF. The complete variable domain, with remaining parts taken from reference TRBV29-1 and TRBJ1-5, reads SAVISQKPSRDICQRGTSLTIQCQVDSQVTMMFWYRQQPGQSLTLIATANQGSEATYESGFVIDKFPISRPNLTFSTLTVSNMSPEDSSIYLCSVAVGTGSQPQHFGDGTRLSIL.

CDR3 nucleotide sequence: TGTGCCAGCAGTTTACGAGAGACAGGGGGCTTTGAGCAGTTCTTC. Translation gives CASSLRETGGFEQFF. The rearrangement uses TRBV6-5 and TRBJ2-1, with 10 bases identical to TRBD1. The CDR3 has 15 amino acids. Per germline, CDR1 MNHEY and CDR2 SVGAGI. V lost 4 bases and J lost 9; bases outside the gene matches: 9.

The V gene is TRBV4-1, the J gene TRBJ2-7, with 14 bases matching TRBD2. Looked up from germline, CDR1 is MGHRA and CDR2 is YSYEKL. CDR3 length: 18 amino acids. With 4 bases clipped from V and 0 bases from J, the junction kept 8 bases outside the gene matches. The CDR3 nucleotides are TGCGCCAGCAGCCGGGGACTAGCGGGGGCCCTAAGCTCCTACGAGCAGTACTTC. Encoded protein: CASSRGLAGALSSYEQYF.

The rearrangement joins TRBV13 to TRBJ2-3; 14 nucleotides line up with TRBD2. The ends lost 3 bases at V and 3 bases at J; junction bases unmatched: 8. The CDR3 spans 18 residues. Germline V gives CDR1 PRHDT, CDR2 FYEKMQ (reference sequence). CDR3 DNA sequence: TGTGCCAGCAGCTTGGGGACTAGCGGGGGTATCGGTACAGATACGCAGTATTTT. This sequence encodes CASSLGTSGGIGTDTQYF. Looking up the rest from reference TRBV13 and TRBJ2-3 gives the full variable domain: AAGVIQSPRHLIKEKRETATLKCYPIPRHDTVYWYQQGPGQDPQFLISFYEKMQSDKGSIPDRFSAQQFSDYHSELNMSSLELGDSALYFCASSLGTSGGIGTDTQYFGPGTRLTVL.

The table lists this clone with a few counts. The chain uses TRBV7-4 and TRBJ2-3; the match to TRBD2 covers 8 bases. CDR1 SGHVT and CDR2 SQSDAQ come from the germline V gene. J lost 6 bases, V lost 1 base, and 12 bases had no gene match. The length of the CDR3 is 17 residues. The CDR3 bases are TGTGCCAGCAGCTTAGGGTCAGGAGGCGGGGGGATTGATACGCAGTATTTT. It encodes CASSLGSGGGGIDTQYF.

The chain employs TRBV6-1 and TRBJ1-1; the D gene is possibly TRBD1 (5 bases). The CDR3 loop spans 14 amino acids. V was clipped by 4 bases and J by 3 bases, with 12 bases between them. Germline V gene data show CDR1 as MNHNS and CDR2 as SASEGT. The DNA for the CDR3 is TGTGCCAGCAGTGTCCAGGGAGGGGACACTGAAGCTTTCTTT. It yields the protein CASSVQGGDTEAFF.

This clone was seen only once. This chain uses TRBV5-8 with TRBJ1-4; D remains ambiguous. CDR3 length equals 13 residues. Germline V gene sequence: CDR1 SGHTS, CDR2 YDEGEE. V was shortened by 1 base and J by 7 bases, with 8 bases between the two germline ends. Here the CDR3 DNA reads TGTGCCAGCAGCTTGATAAAGGGTGAAAAACTGTTTTTT. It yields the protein CASSLIKGEKLFF.

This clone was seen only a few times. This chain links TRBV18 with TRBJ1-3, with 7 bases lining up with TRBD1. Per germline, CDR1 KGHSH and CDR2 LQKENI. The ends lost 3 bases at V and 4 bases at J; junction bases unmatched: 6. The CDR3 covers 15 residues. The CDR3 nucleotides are TGTGCCAGCTCACCCCGACAGGGTGAGGGAAACACCATATATTTT. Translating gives CASSPRQGEGNTIYF. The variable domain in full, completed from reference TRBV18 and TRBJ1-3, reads NAGVMQNPRHLVRRRGQEARLRCSPMKGHSHVYWYRQLPEEGLKFMVYLQKENIIDESGMPKERFSAEFPKEGPSILRIQQVVRGDSAAYFCASSPRQGEGNTIYFGEGSWLTVV.

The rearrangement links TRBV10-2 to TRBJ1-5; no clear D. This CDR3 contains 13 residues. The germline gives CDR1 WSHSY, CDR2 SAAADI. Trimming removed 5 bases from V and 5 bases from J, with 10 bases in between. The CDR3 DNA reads TGCGCCAGCAGTCTGGGAAACGATCAGCCCCAGCATTTT. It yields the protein CASSLGNDQPQHF.

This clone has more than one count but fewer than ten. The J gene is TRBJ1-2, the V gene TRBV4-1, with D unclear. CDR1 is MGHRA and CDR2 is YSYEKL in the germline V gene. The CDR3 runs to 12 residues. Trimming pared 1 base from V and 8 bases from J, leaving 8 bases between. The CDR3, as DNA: TGCGCCAGCAGCCAAGGACAATGGGGCTACACCTTC. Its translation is CASSQGQWGYTF.

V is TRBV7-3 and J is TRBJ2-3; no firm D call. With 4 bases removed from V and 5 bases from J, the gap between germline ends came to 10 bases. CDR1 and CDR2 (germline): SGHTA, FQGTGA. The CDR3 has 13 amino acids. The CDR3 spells CASSSAIGDTQYF. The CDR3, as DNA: TGTGCCAGCAGCTCCGCTATAGGAGATACGCAGTATTTT.

CDR3 loop: CASSWTDNSPLHF. The DNA of the CDR3 is TGTGCCAGCAGTTGGACAGATAATTCACCCCTCCACTTT. The chain couples TRBV5-6 to TRBJ1-6, with D possibly being TRBD1 (6 bases). The V gene lost 5 bases and the J gene lost 5 bases, with 8 bases spanning the gap. CDR3 length: 13 amino acids. Germline V gene sequence: CDR1 SGHDT, CDR2 YYEEEE. The full variable domain, its missing parts supplied by reference TRBV5-6 and TRBJ1-6, is DAGVTQSPTHLIKTRGQQVTLRCSPKSGHDTVSWYQQALGQGPQFIFQYYEEEERQRGNFPDRFSGHQFPNYSSELNVNALLLGDSALYLCASSWTDNSPLHFGNGTRLTVT.

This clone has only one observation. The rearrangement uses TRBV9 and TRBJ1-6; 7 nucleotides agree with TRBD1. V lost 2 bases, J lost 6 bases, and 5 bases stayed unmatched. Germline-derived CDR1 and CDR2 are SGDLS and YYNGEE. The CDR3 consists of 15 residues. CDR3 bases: TGTGCCAGCAGCGTCAGCGGGGACAGTAATTCACCCCTCCACTTT. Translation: CASSVSGDSNSPLHF. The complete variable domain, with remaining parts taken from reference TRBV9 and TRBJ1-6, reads DSGVTQTPKHLITATGQRVTLRCSPRSGDLSVYWYQQSLDQGLQFLIQYYNGEERAKGNILERFSAQQFPDLHSELNLSSLELGDSALYFCASSVSGDSNSPLHFGNGTRLTVT.

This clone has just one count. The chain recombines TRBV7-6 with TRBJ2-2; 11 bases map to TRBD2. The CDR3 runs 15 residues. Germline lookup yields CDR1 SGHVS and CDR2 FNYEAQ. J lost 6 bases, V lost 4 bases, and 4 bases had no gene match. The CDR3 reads CASSYIAGGPGELFF. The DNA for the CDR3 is TGTGCCAGCAGCTATATAGCGGGGGGGCCCGGGGAGCTGTTTTTT.

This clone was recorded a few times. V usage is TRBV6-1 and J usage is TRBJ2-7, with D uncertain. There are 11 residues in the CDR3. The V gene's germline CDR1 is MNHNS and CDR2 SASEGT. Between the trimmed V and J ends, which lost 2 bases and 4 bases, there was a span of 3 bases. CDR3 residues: CASSESYEQYF. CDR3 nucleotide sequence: TGTGCCAGCAGTGAATCTTACGAGCAGTACTTC.

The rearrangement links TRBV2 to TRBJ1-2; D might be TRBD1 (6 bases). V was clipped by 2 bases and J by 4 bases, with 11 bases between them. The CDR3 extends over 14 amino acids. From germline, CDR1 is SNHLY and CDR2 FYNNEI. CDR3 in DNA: TGTGCCAGCAGTGAAAATACAGGGAGCTATGGCTACACCTTC. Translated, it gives CASSENTGSYGYTF. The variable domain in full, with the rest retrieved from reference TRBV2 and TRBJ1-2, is EPEVTQTPSHQVTQMGQEVILRCVPISNHLYFYWYRQILGQKVEFLVSFYNNEISEKSEIFDDQFSVERPDGSNFTLKIRSTKLEDSAMYFCASSENTGSYGYTFGSGTRLTVV.

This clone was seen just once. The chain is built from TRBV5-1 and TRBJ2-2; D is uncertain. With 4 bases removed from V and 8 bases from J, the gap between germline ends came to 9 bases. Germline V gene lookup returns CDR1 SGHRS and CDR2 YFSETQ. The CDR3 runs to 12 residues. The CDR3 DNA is TGCGCCAGCAGCCCCAACAGAGGGGAGCTGTTTTTT. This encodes CASSPNRGELFF.

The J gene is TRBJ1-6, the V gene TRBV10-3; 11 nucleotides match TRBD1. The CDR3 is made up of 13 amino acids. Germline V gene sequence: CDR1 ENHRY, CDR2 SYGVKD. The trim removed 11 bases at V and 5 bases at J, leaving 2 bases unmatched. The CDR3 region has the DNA TGTGCCGGGACAGGGGGTAATAATTCACCCCTCCACTTT. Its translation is CAGTGGNNSPLHF.

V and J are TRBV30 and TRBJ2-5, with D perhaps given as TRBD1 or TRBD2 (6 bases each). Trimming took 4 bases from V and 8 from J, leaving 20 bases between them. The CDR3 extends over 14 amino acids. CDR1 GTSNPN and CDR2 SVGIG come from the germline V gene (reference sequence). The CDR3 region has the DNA TGTGCCTGGAATGTCGGGGGCCTCCGGGGTACCCAGTACTTC. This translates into CAWNVGGLRGTQYF. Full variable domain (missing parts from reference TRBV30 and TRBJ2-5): SQTIHQWPATLVQPVGSPLSLECTVEGTSNPNLYWYRQAAGRGLQLLFYSVGIGQISSEVPQNLSASRPQDRQFILSSKKLLLSDSGFYLCAWNVGGLRGTQYFGPGTRLLVL.